The present TCR beta chain was sequenced within a study of blood T cell repertoires in COVID-19. The overall study: Sites across the United States, Italy and Spain contributed samples from acute and convalescent COVID-19. T cells, B-cell-depleted T cells, or PBMCs supplied cDNA or gDNA.

Trimming removed 5 bases at V and 6 bases at J, with 11 bases between. Germline V gene sequence: CDR1 MDHEN, CDR2 SYDVKM. CDR3 length equals 12 residues. As originally analysed: Amplified reference gene primers provided the basis for estimating nucleated cell counts. Measured with immunoSEQ multiplex PCR; TCRdb has only the in-frame clones, and not every one. V and J calls plus clone size are reproduced from that table; the DNA served to infer D and trimming. The sample has about 240,000 clones, approximately 80% seen once; the top ten hold 6.5% to 8.5%. This clone is a singleton in its sample. Seattle's enrolled individuals joined amid active infection and were then monitored longitudinally.

The chain uses TRBV28 and TRBJ2-7, with D possibly matching TRBD1 (6 bases). The specimen sequenced was peripheral blood. The clonotype was recovered from an elderly woman with COVID-19, enrolled during active disease. Here the CDR3 DNA reads TGTGCCAGCAGTGGCCTAGGGGGCGAGCAGTACTTC. It encodes CASSGLGGEQYF.